A selection of T cell receptor beta chains follows, all from one sample in a study of blood T cells in healthy people across ages. TCRdb used MiXCR to reprocess the 5' RACE reads, holding one entry per CDR3 protein. The sample has almost 800,000 distinct CDR3 sequences; 55% to 70% are singletons. Input material: blood. The receptors stem from a man under 40 in good health. The CDR3 runs from the conserved cysteine through the conserved F or W. The D gene is left open where the match is weak. Clone size, where shown, is once, few, many, or a class for clones that have expanded.

J,size,D,V,DNA,CDR3
TRBJ2-3,-,-,TRBV7-9,TGTGCCAGCAGCTTAGGGGTCGGGATCACGGATACGCAGTATTTT,CASSLGVGITDTQYF
TRBJ2-5,-,-,TRBV6-6,TGTGCCATCGGGGTTGGAGAGACCCAGTACTTC,CAIGVGETQYF
TRBJ1-6,few,-,TRBV7-2,TGTGCCAGCAGCACCGGGACGACAGGAGATTCACCCCTCCACTTT,CASSTGTTGDSPLHF
TRBJ2-1,-,-,TRBV20-1,TGCAGTGCTAGCCAAAATCCGGGCCCGGGGATTGAGCAGTTCTTC,CSASQNPGPGIEQFF
TRBJ2-6,few,-,TRBV7-2,TGTGCCAGCAGCCCAACCGGACCGACGGCTGCCTCTGGGGCCAACGTCCTGACTTTC,CASSPTGPTAASGANVLTF
TRBJ1-1,-,-,TRBV7-2,TGTGCCAGCAGCCGAAAAGACGAAACAGGGTGGGAAGCTTTCTTT,CASSRKDETGWEAFF
TRBJ2-1,-,-,TRBV10-3,TGTGCCATCCCGAAAGGGGTCAGGGGGGCCCCCTACAATGAGCAGTTCTTC,CAIPKGVRGAPYNEQFF
TRBJ2-7,-,TRBD2,TRBV20-1,TGCAGTGCTAGAGTTGCGGGAGGCCGAAACGAGCAGTACTTC,CSARVAGGRNEQYF
TRBJ2-2,-,-,TRBV6-2/TRBV6-3,TGTGCCAGCAGTTACTTGCAGTTCGACACCGGGGAGCTGTTTTTT,CASSYLQFDTGELFF
TRBJ2-7,once,-,TRBV24-1,TGTGCCACCAGTGATAGCAGTTCCCACGAGCAGTACTTC,CATSDSSSHEQYF
TRBJ2-1,once,-,TRBV27,TGTGCCAGCAGTTTATTGGGACCCTTCAATGAGCAGTTCTTC,CASSLLGPFNEQFF
TRBJ2-5,-,-,TRBV14,TGTGCCAGCAGCCTCCGGCAGGGGTGGGAGACCCAGTACTTC,CASSLRQGWETQYF
TRBJ2-7,once,-,TRBV6-2/TRBV6-3,TGTGCCAGCAATCGACAGTTATCCTACGAGCAGTACTTC,CASNRQLSYEQYF
TRBJ2-5,once,-,TRBV7-8,TGTGCCAGCAAGACAGGTACCGAGACCCAGTACTTC,CASKTGTETQYF
TRBJ2-1,once,-,TRBV11-1,TGTGCCAGCAGCCCGAACCTCGGGGATAAGTTCTTC,CASSPNLGDKFF
TRBJ2-1,-,-,TRBV3-1,TGTGCCAGCAGCCACCTCGGGGATTGGGAGCAGTTCTTC,CASSHLGDWEQFF
TRBJ1-1,-,-,TRBV6-2/TRBV6-3,TGTGCCAGCAGTTACTCGTTTGGTAAGGGTCGGACTGAAGCTTTCTTT,CASSYSFGKGRTEAFF
TRBJ2-1,few,-,TRBV29-1,TGCAGCGTTAAGGGGTATGACAATGAGCAGTTCTTC,CSVKGYDNEQFF
TRBJ2-1,many,-,TRBV20-1,TGCAGTGCTAGGCACAGTGCCAGTAACAATGAGCAGTTCTTC,CSARHSASNNEQFF
TRBJ2-5,-,-,TRBV7-2,TGTGCCAGCAGCGGATTCGCATTGGGAAAACAAGAGACCCAGTACTTC,CASSGFALGKQETQYF
TRBJ1-4,-,-,TRBV6-5,TGTGCCAGCAGGGGGGTTGCGACTAATGAAAAACTGTTTTTT,CASRGVATNEKLFF
TRBJ2-7,once,-,TRBV7-9,TGTGCCAGCAGTCCAGACTGGGGCTCCTACGAGCAGTACTTC,CASSPDWGSYEQYF
TRBJ1-5,-,-,TRBV12-3/TRBV12-4,TGTGCCAGCAGTTTAGGCAGGGTGAGTCAGCCCCAGCATTTT,CASSLGRVSQPQHF
TRBJ2-2,few,TRBD2,TRBV2,TGTGCCAGCAAAGCGGGGGGGCCTGGGGAGCTGTTTTTT,CASKAGGPGELFF
TRBJ2-5,once,-,TRBV27,TGTGCCAGCAGTTTTAGCTTGGGCCATGAGACCCAGTACTTC,CASSFSLGHETQYF
TRBJ2-3,once,-,TRBV15,TGTGCCACCAGCGGATACCTTAGGATTGGGCGGGCAGATACGCAGTATTTT,CATSGYLRIGRADTQYF
TRBJ1-2,-,-,TRBV5-1,TGCGCCAGCAGCCCTGACAGGAGTACGGGCTACACCTTC,CASSPDRSTGYTF
TRBJ2-1,-,TRBD2,TRBV20-1,TGCAGTGCTGAGCGGGAGCTAGCCTACAATGAGCAGTTCTTC,CSAERELAYNEQFF
TRBJ2-4,-,-,TRBV20-1,TGCAGTGCTAGCCCCCGCGGCGGGCAGTACTTC,CSASPRGGQYF
TRBJ2-5,-,TRBD2,TRBV7-9,TGTGCCAGCAGCGAAACCGGGACTAGGAAAGAGACCCAGTACTTC,CASSETGTRKETQYF
TRBJ1-2,-,-,TRBV7-9,TGTGCCAGCAGCTCCGATGCGGGCATTGGTGGCTACACCTTC,CASSSDAGIGGYTF
TRBJ2-3,-,TRBD1,TRBV20-1,TGCAGTGCTAGACAGGGGGCTCCAGATACGCAGTATTTT,CSARQGAPDTQYF
TRBJ2-5,many,-,TRBV20-1,TGCAGTGCTACAGACAGTGGAGAGACCCAGTACTTC,CSATDSGETQYF
TRBJ1-6,-,-,TRBV4-2,TGTGCCAGCAGCTCACTTCGCGGTTCACCCCTCCACTTT,CASSSLRGSPLHF
TRBJ2-1,-,TRBD1,TRBV10-3,TGTGCCATCGCCGGGACAGGGAAACGGCGGGACTTATATGAGCAGTTCTTC,CAIAGTGKRRDLYEQFF
TRBJ2-5,-,-,TRBV5-1,TGCGCCAGCAGCCTAGGGGCGGACAGCCGATACCAGCAAGAGACCCAGTACTTC,CASSLGADSRYQQETQYF
TRBJ1-1,few,-,TRBV20-1,TGCAGTGCCGGAGACGGGGGGCCCACTGAAGCTTTCTTT,CSAGDGGPTEAFF
TRBJ2-7,-,TRBD2,TRBV24-1,TGTGCCACCAGTGATCAAGCGTCTAGCGGGAGAAACTACAATGAGCAGTACTTC,CATSDQASSGRNYNEQYF
TRBJ2-7,-,-,TRBV3-1,TGTGCCACTATAGGGGGGGGCGAGCAGTACTTC,CATIGGGEQYF
TRBJ2-4,-,TRBD2,TRBV3-1,TGTGCCAGCAGCCGACTAGCGGGGGCCAAAAACATTCAGTACTTC,CASSRLAGAKNIQYF
TRBJ2-1,-,TRBD2,TRBV20-1,TGCAGTGCTAGAGGAGGATTTAGGGCAGCGGGAAGGACCCAGAGCTCCTACAATGAGCAGTTCTTC,CSARGGFRAAGRTQSSYNEQFF
TRBJ2-1,once,TRBD2,TRBV9,TGTGCCAGCAGCGTACTAGCGGGAGTCATAAATGAGCAGTTCTTC,CASSVLAGVINEQFF
TRBJ2-1,-,-,TRBV6-6,TGTGCCAGCAGTTACTCCCCGGGGGCCCAAGGTAATGAGCAGTTCTTC,CASSYSPGAQGNEQFF
TRBJ1-2,-,-,TRBV29-1,TGCAGCGTTTCAGGACGCAGCTATGGCTACACCTTC,CSVSGRSYGYTF
TRBJ2-2,-,-,TRBV7-9,TGTGCCAGCAGCTCCAAGACTCCGAACACCGGGGAGCTGTTTTTT,CASSSKTPNTGELFF
TRBJ2-5,-,TRBD1,TRBV3-1,TGTGCCAGCAGCCAAAGGTTCGAACAGGGGGAAAGTTCGTGGGAGACCCAGTACTTC,CASSQRFEQGESSWETQYF
TRBJ2-5,-,-,TRBV6-6,TGTGCCAGCAGTTACCCTGGGGACCCCTCTTTGTACTTC,CASSYPGDPSLYF
TRBJ2-7,-,TRBD2,TRBV20-1,TGCAGTGCTAAACCCTCCGGGAGGGCATACGAGCAGTACTTC,CSAKPSGRAYEQYF
TRBJ2-7,-,TRBD1,TRBV6-2/TRBV6-3,TGTGCCAGCAGCATAACAGGGGGCATCTACGAGCAGTACTTC,CASSITGGIYEQYF
TRBJ2-5,-,TRBD1,TRBV25-1,TGTGCCAGCAGTGAATTTAAAGGACAGGGGGCAGGGGAGACCCAGTACTTC,CASSEFKGQGAGETQYF
TRBJ2-3,-,-,TRBV20-1,TGCAGTGCTAGAGATTGGCTAGGGCTAGGCTCCGTCGCAGATACGCAGTATTTT,CSARDWLGLGSVADTQYF
TRBJ2-3,-,TRBD2,TRBV24-1,TGTGCCACCAGTGGTGCTAGCGGGGGAGATACGCAGTATTTT,CATSGASGGDTQYF
TRBJ1-5,-,-,TRBV6-4,TGTGCCAGACCCAGGGCAGGGAATCAGCCCCAGCATTTT,CARPRAGNQPQHF
TRBJ2-7,-,-,TRBV20-1,TGCAGTGCTAGTCAGGTCAGGGAGCCTTACGAGCAGTACTTC,CSASQVREPYEQYF
TRBJ2-7,once,TRBD2,TRBV12-3/TRBV12-4,TGTGCCAGCAGTTTAGGGACTAGCGGGAAGGGCGAGCAGTACTTC,CASSLGTSGKGEQYF
TRBJ2-7,-,-,TRBV7-2,TGTGCCAGCAGCTCGATGGTGGGGGCCCCCTACGAGCAGTACTTC,CASSSMVGAPYEQYF
TRBJ1-1,-,TRBD1,TRBV6-6,TGTGCCAGCACCGGGGGACAGGGGGTGGGGAACACTGAAGCTTTCTTT,CASTGGQGVGNTEAFF
TRBJ2-1,-,TRBD2,TRBV6-2/TRBV6-3,TGTGCCAGCAGTTACACCGAGCGGGAGGGTAACAATGAGCAGTTCTTC,CASSYTEREGNNEQFF